This is a list of T cell receptor beta chains from one sample in a study of blood T cells in healthy people across ages. TCRdb ran MiXCR on the 5' RACE reads and lists one entry per CDR3 protein. The sample carries about 1.4 million distinct CDR3 sequences, 59% recorded once. Source material: blood. The receptors originated from a man younger than 35 in good health. Both conserved end residues are part of each CDR3. D genes are given only for firm matches. The size of a clone is reported for some rows only, either as once, few or many, or as a class for expanded clones.

-,TRBV11-2,TRBJ2-3,TRBD2,TGTGCCAGCAGCTTTAGCGGGAGGCCTAGCACAGATACGCAGTATTTT,CASSFSGRPSTDTQYF
-,TRBV12-3/TRBV12-4,TRBJ2-7,TRBD2,TGTGCCAGCAGTTCAAGCCGGGGGGACTACGAGCAGTACTTC,CASSSSRGDYEQYF
-,TRBV6-2/TRBV6-3,TRBJ2-5,-,TGTGCCAGCAGCATACGCGGGGCCCGCGAAGAGACCCAGTACTTC,CASSIRGAREETQYF
-,TRBV29-1,TRBJ2-3,TRBD2,TGCAGCGCTAACTCCCCGCGGGAGGGCCCAGATACGCAGTATTTT,CSANSPREGPDTQYF
few,TRBV5-1,TRBJ2-3,-,TGTGCCAGCAGCTTAGGGCTTTACACAGATACGCAGTATTTT,CASSLGLYTDTQYF
few,TRBV4-1,TRBJ1-4,TRBD1,TGCGCCAGCAGCCACGCACTACCGGGACAGGGTGATGAAAAACTGTTTTTT,CASSHALPGQGDEKLFF
-,TRBV6-1,TRBJ2-7,-,TGTGCCAGCAGTCTACATGCCGGGATTGGCTCCTACGAGCAGTACTTC,CASSLHAGIGSYEQYF
-,TRBV11-2,TRBJ2-7,TRBD2,TGTGCCAGCAGCTCTCTAGCGGGAGGCGCCTACGAGCAGTACTTC,CASSSLAGGAYEQYF
few,TRBV20-1,TRBJ2-3,-,TGCAGTGCTAGTCTTTTTCGGGTCACAGATACGCAGTATTTT,CSASLFRVTDTQYF
-,TRBV11-2,TRBJ2-5,-,TGTGCCAGCAGCTACACTTCCCCGCCCGCGCAAGAGACCCAGTACTTC,CASSYTSPPAQETQYF
-,TRBV12-3/TRBV12-4,TRBJ2-7,-,TGTGCCAGCGGGGGGAGCCCATCCTACGAGCAGTACTTC,CASGGSPSYEQYF
few,TRBV20-1,TRBJ2-3,-,TGCAGTGCTAGAGATGGGTCAGAGGTTACAGATACGCAGTATTTT,CSARDGSEVTDTQYF
-,TRBV29-1,TRBJ2-1,-,TGCAGCGTTGAAGAAGGGTCGAGGGCGGGCTACAATGGGCAGTTCTTC,CSVEEGSRAGYNGQFF
-,TRBV15,TRBJ2-7,-,TGTGCCACCAGCAGAGATAGTTCCGGTTTCCACGAGCAGTACTTC,CATSRDSSGFHEQYF
many,TRBV27,TRBJ2-1,TRBD1,TGTGCCAGCAGCCCCGGGACAGTATACAATGAGCAGTTCTTC,CASSPGTVYNEQFF
-,TRBV4-1,TRBJ2-1,-,TGCGCCAGCAGCCCCCTCCCCGCAGCCTACAATGAGCAGTTCTTC,CASSPLPAAYNEQFF
-,TRBV3-1,TRBJ2-1,-,TGTGCCAGCAGCCAAGATCTGGACGGCTACAATGAGCAGTTCTTC,CASSQDLDGYNEQFF
-,TRBV7-6,TRBJ1-1,-,TGTGCCAGCAGCTTAGGAGGCAGCGAAAACACTGAAGCTTTCTTT,CASSLGGSENTEAFF
-,TRBV7-9,TRBJ2-1,TRBD2,TGTGCCAGCATCCATACTACGGGACTAGCGGGAATGGGGGGACCCGATGAGCAGTTCTTC,CASIHTTGLAGMGGPDEQFF
-,TRBV27,TRBJ2-4,TRBD1,TGTGCCAGCAGTCCGGGACAGGGAAGCATTCAGTACTTC,CASSPGQGSIQYF
-,TRBV27,TRBJ2-5,TRBD1,TGTGCCAGCAGTTCCTCAGGGGGCCTCGAGCGGTACTTC,CASSSSGGLERYF
-,TRBV6-1,TRBJ2-5,-,TGTGCCAGCCCCCGGGGATCGGTTGCGTACTTC,CASPRGSVAYF
-,TRBV4-3,TRBJ1-2,-,TGCGCCAGCAGCCAAACACGGAGGAGCTACACCTTC,CASSQTRRSYTF
-,TRBV12-3/TRBV12-4,TRBJ1-5,-,TGTGCCAGCAGCGGTGACAGGCATCAGCCCCAGCATTTT,CASSGDRHQPQHF
-,TRBV29-1,TRBJ1-2,TRBD1,TGCAGCGTTGCCCCTCGACAGGGGGGATACGGCTACACCTTC,CSVAPRQGGYGYTF
-,TRBV27,TRBJ2-1,TRBD1,TGTGCCAGCAGTTTCCCAAACAGGGGGGAGCAGTTCTTC,CASSFPNRGEQFF
-,TRBV4-1,TRBJ2-5,-,TGCGCCAGCAGCCAAGGGGGGGGCTTCCAAGAGACCCAGTACTTC,CASSQGGGFQETQYF
-,TRBV20-1,TRBJ2-7,-,TGCAGCGCACTGGACTTCTCGAGCTCCTACGAGCAGTACTTC,CSALDFSSSYEQYF
-,TRBV7-2,TRBJ2-3,-,TGTGCCAGCACCCCACCCGCAGATACGCAGTATTTT,CASTPPADTQYF
few,TRBV29-1,TRBJ2-3,-,TGCAGCGTTCGAAACCCCGGTGGGGATACGCAGTATTTT,CSVRNPGGDTQYF
few,TRBV7-9,TRBJ2-5,TRBD2,TGTGCCAGCAGCACACGGACTAGTGGCGAGACCCAGTACTTC,CASSTRTSGETQYF
once,TRBV20-1,TRBJ2-3,TRBD2,TGCAGTTCCGGGACTACCAGCACAGATACGCAGTATTTT,CSSGTTSTDTQYF
once,TRBV5-1,TRBJ2-7,-,TGCGCCAGCAGGTTCCGGGGGACAAACTACGAGCAGTACTTC,CASRFRGTNYEQYF
once,TRBV2,TRBJ2-7,-,TGTGCCAGCAGCGTTACCGCCCACGAGCAGTACTTC,CASSVTAHEQYF
-,TRBV5-6,TRBJ2-7,-,TGTGCCAGCAGCCCGGGGACCACCATCTACGAGCAGTACTTC,CASSPGTTIYEQYF
-,TRBV2,TRBJ2-2,-,TGTGCCAGCAGGTCGGGCACCGGGGAGCTGTTTTTT,CASRSGTGELFF
-,TRBV25-1,TRBJ2-5,-,TGTGCCAGCAGTGTACAGGGCTTCCAAGAGACCCAGTACTTC,CASSVQGFQETQYF
few,TRBV7-9,TRBJ1-2,-,TGTGCCAGCAGCTTAGGCGACTGGGGCTACACCTTC,CASSLGDWGYTF
once,TRBV10-3,TRBJ2-7,-,TGTGCCATCAGTGAGTCGAGTCAGGTCTACGAGCAGTACTTC,CAISESSQVYEQYF
once,TRBV18,TRBJ1-4,-,TGTGCCAGCTCACGTTCTCGAGCGCGGACTAATGAAAAACTGTTTTTT,CASSRSRARTNEKLFF
-,TRBV29-1,TRBJ2-1,-,TGCAGCGCAACCCCCCGGGAATCAGAGAACAATGAGCAGTTCTTC,CSATPRESENNEQFF